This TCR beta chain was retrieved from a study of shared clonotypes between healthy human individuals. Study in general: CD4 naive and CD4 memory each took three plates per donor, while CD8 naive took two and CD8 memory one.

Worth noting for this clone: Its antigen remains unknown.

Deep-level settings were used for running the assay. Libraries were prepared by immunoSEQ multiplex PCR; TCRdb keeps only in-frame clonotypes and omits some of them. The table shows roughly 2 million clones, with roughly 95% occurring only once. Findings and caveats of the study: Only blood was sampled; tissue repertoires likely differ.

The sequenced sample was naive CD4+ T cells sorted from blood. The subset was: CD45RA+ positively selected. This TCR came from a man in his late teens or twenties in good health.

CDR3 nucleotide sequence: TGTGCCAGCAGTTTCCGGACAGGGGCTATCTATGAGCAGTTCTTC. It codes for CASSFRTGAIYEQFF. The V call is TRBV27, the J call TRBJ2-1, with TRBD1 matching 9 bases. V shed 3 bases and J 8 bases; nucleotides not matched to a gene: 8. Germline V gives CDR1 MNHEY, CDR2 SMNVEV (reference sequence). CDR3 length: 15 amino acids.